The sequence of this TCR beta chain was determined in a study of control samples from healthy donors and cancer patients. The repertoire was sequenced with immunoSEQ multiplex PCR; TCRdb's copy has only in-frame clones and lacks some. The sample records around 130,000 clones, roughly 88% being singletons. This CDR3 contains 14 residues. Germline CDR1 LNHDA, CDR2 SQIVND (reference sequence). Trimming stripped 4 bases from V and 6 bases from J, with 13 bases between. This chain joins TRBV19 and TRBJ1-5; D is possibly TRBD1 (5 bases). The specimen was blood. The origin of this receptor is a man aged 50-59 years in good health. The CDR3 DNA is TGTGCCAGTAGTAGCCAGCCGCAGGGTCAGCCCCAGCATTTT. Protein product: CASSSQPQGQPQHF.